This T cell receptor (beta chain) appears in the sequencing data of a study of cytomegalovirus exposure and HLA in healthy donors. Turning to this clone: The antigen remains undetermined.

Germline CDR1 reads MGHRA; CDR2 reads YSYEKL. The CDR3 is 18 amino acids. The V end lost 0 bases, the J end lost 1 base, and 13 bases lay between the germline ends. General study results and limits: In vitro testing confirmed a few CMV-associated chains as specific for CMV antigens. In a later analysis, at a false discovery rate of 0.05, about 17,000 TCR beta sequences matched HLA alleles.

The PCR used 60 Vbeta and 13 Jbeta primers. The table came from immunoSEQ multiplex PCR; TCRdb's copy has only in-frame clones and leaves some out. Of around 130,000 clones in the sample, roughly 82% were seen once. The chain employs TRBV4-1 and TRBJ1-6; maybe TRBD1 (6 bases). The TCR comes from a woman younger than 35 in good health and CMV-seropositive. The sequenced material came from PBMCs. The CDR3 DNA is TGCGCCAGCAGCCAAGATGAGGGGGTAGGGTCCTATAATTCACCCCTCCACTTT. Its translation: CASSQDEGVGSYNSPLHF.